This T cell receptor (beta chain) was observed in a study of T-cell memory formation after mild COVID-19 (dated by TCRdb to about 2021). Study-level background: TCR sequence clusters from the two donors were found to be largely donor specific. Two young, previously healthy adult volunteers made up the cohort, one male and one female. In a couple of donors, T-cell clones that expanded and contracted after mild COVID-19 were tracked by sequencing TCRalpha and TCRbeta repertoires over time. Findings and caveats that apply to the study as a whole: Some responding clones were found in pre-infection memory, which suggests that pre-existing cross-reactive memory T cells took part in the SARS-CoV-2 response. The study included only a couple of mild cases, and larger cohorts that include severe cases with pre-infection samples were judged to be necessary. Contracting CD4+ clones were found mainly in CM and EM memory subsets, while CD8+ clones were enriched in EMRA. Clones contracting from day 15 to 85 had balanced CD4/CD8 phenotypes, while a second wave expanding from day 15 to 37 was biased towards CD4+. SARS-CoV-2 specificity was not confirmed for the second-wave clones peaking on day 37.

From the cysteine up to the phenylalanine, the CDR3 has a length of 13 residues. Of the read, only the CDR3 DNA is kept; its 39 bases are in frame from base 1. CDR1 and CDR2 (SGHRS, YFSETQ) derive from the germline V gene. Trimming removed 7 bases from V and 8 bases from J, leaving 16 bases between the germline ends. This clonotype was detected only a few times. The clone's antigen remains unknown. Per-base qualities were not stored, and no clone one base away is much larger. TCRdb names Illumina NovaSeq 6000 as the instrument used. Using 5'RACE with constant-segment primers, TCRalpha and TCRbeta cDNA libraries were constructed, with sample barcodes and unique molecular identifiers added in the process. Trizol reagent was used to extract RNA from every sample. Amplification of the libraries took two PCR steps, and the second step added a second sample barcode plus Illumina TruSeq adapters. Libraries were sequenced on an Illumina NovaSeq with 2 x 150 bp paired-end reads. In the original analysis: Demultiplexing of reads and collapsing into UMI-guided consensus sequences were performed with migec v1.2.7. Using mixcr v2.1.11, UMI consensuses were aligned to TRA and TRB V and J templates and then assembled into clonotypes. A clonotype was counted as expanded or contracted only when both edgeR and NoisET called the clonotype significant, with the noise models trained on biological replicates. edgeR calls used a false discovery rate-adjusted p below 0.01 and a log2 fold-change threshold of 1. As an exploratory analysis of dynamics, PCA with hierarchical clustering was applied to max-normalized trajectories of the 1000 most abundant clonotypes. Separately sequenced CD4+ and CD8+ repertoires were used to assign a CD4 or CD8 phenotype to each responding clone. TCRdb reprocessed the public reads (quality trimming at Q25 with fastp, clone calling with MiXCR) and kept in-frame beta chains. Each entry merges the rows of one CDR3 protein and shows their most common DNA and genes. In this record, the V and J calls reflect TCRdb's handling and not the investigators' own analysis. Recorded for this sample are more than 150,000 distinct CDR3 sequences; about a fifth of them occurred a single time. More than 3% of the sample is held by the ten biggest clonotypes.

Ficoll-Paque density gradient centrifugation was used to isolate PBMCs. The sequence joins TRBV5-1 to TRBJ2-1; the D gene is perhaps TRBD2, from 6 matching bases. The sample taken for sequencing was PBMCs or a T cell subset sorted from them (not recorded which). The receptor was isolated from a man younger than 35 who had mild COVID-19 (a few samples of this study predate the infection). The sample titles of this study are shuffled in the database, so cell type and time point are left out; the donor was told from shared clones. The CDR3 protein is CASGETSSHEQFF. The DNA reads TGCGCCAGCGGTGAAACTAGCAGCCATGAGCAGTTCTTC.